This T cell receptor (beta chain) was observed in a study of beta chain features in type 1 diabetes. All of the isolated RNA was reverse transcribed, so expressed TCRB transcripts were sequenced. Here immunoSEQ multiplex PCR was the method, and the copy in TCRdb shows in-frame clones only, minus some. There are roughly 160,000 clones in the sample; 7.5% to 8.5% occur only once, and approximately 0.54% lies in the top ten. Comment on this clone: Its antigen is not known.

Central memory, naive, regulatory and stem cell-like memory CD4+ cells were sorted by CD45RO/CCR7/CD25/CD127/CD95/CD27. Sort purity for all populations was recorded as exceeding 98%. General study results and limits: TCRB CDR3s from Type 1 diabetes patients were moderately but significantly shorter in all four CD4+ subsets. A definitive answer on HLA type influencing TCRB rearrangement was not reached here.

The source material was central memory CD4+ T cells from blood. The TCR originated in a man aged 18 to 29 with type 1 diabetes.

This CDR3 is CASSPGGGRGDYGYTF. As DNA, the CDR3 is TGTGCCAGCAGCCCCGGTGGGGGGAGGGGTGACTATGGCTACACCTTC. The genes are TRBV28 and TRBJ1-2; possible D gene TRBD1, 5 bases. The CDR3 spans 16 residues. Germline V gene sequence: CDR1 MDHEN, CDR2 SYDVKM. The ends were cut back, 6 bases at V and 3 bases at J, with 20 bases in the middle.